A single sample is the source of the 21 T cell receptor beta chains below, sequenced in a study of cytomegalovirus exposure and HLA in healthy donors. The PCR ran on 60 Vbeta and 13 Jbeta primers. Sequencing was performed with immunoSEQ multiplex PCR; in TCRdb, only in-frame clones are kept and a portion is missing. This table has some 150,000 clones, over 65% appearing once. The sequencing input was PBMCs. All receptors come from a man aged 35 to 55 in good health and CMV-seropositive.

With regard to this clone: At one end the junction does not follow the germline gene, possibly because of a read error. The V gene is TRBV7-3, the J gene TRBJ2-1, with a possible D match to TRBD2 (6 bases). The CDR3 totals 14 residues. Germline V gene data show CDR1 as SGHTA and CDR2 as FQGTGA. CDR3 sequence reads: CASSVTGDFNEQFF. CDR3 nucleotide sequence: TGTGCCAGCAGCGTAACTGGGGACTTCAATGAGCAGTTCTTC.

The genes are TRBV5-1 and TRBJ2-2, with TRBD1 matching 7 bases. CDR1 is SGHRS and CDR2 is YFSETQ in the germline V gene. The CDR3 runs to 14 residues. V trimming: 5 bases; J trimming: 3 bases; junction bases outside the gene matches: 4. The CDR3 sequence is CASSGQGDTGELFF. DNA of the CDR3: TGCGCCAGCAGTGGGCAGGGGGACACCGGGGAGCTGTTTTTT.

This chain links TRBV29-1 with TRBJ2-3, with 11 nucleotides matching TRBD2. The CDR3 loop spans 15 amino acids. CDR1 is SQVTM and CDR2 is ANQGSEA in the germline V gene. Unmatched junction bases numbered 8, after V lost 3 bases and J lost 6 bases. In nucleotides, the CDR3 is TGCAGCGTTGACAAGGGGCCTAGCGGGAGGGATACGCAGTATTTT. This codes for CSVDKGPSGRDTQYF.

The J gene is TRBJ2-7, the V gene TRBV13, with TRBD1 matching 9 bases. From germline, CDR1 is PRHDT and CDR2 FYEKMQ (reference sequence). The CDR3 is 18 residues long. V gave up 0 bases and J gave up 2 bases; unmatched junction bases: 11. CDR3 amino acids: CASSLGSARDRGAYEQYF. CDR3 DNA: TGTGCCAGCAGCTTAGGCTCTGCCCGAGACAGGGGGGCCTACGAGCAGTACTTC.

The CDR3 is CASHPGELSYNEQFF. The CDR3 nucleotides read TGCGCCAGCCATCCGGGAGAACTCTCCTACAATGAGCAGTTCTTC. The chain carries TRBV5-1 and TRBJ2-1; the D gene is possibly TRBD2 (6 bases). Per the germline V gene, CDR1 is SGHRS and CDR2 is YFSETQ. The CDR3 length is 15 residues. Trimming left V 7 bases short and J 0 bases short, with 14 bases between.

The V gene is TRBV4-3, the J gene TRBJ2-7; 10 bases are shared with TRBD2. The CDR3 runs 15 residues. Germline CDR1 LGHNA, CDR2 YSLEER. V was clipped by 3 bases and J by 2 bases; unmatched bases: 4. CDR3 nucleotide sequence: TGCGCCAGCAGCCACCAACTAGCGGGGACCTACGAGCAGTACTTC. Translated: CASSHQLAGTYEQYF.

In nucleotides, the CDR3 is TGTGCCAGCAGTTTATTTGGACTGACCTACAATGAGCAGTTCTTC. This codes for CASSLFGLTYNEQFF. This chain joins TRBV27 and TRBJ2-1; TRBD2 might be the D (5 bases). Between the trimmed V and J ends, which lost 1 base and 2 bases, there was a span of 9 bases. This CDR3 is 15 amino acids long. Germline V gene lookup returns CDR1 MNHEY and CDR2 SMNVEV (reference sequence).

The J gene is TRBJ1-1, the V gene TRBV7-9; no definite D call. There are 13 residues in the CDR3. V lost 5 bases, J lost 4 bases, and 11 bases lay in between. The germline V gene encodes CDR1 SEHNR and CDR2 FQNEAQ (reference sequence). The CDR3 loop reads CASSPRSSTEAFF. CDR3 DNA sequence: TGTGCCAGCAGCCCGAGAAGTAGCACTGAAGCTTTCTTT. Full variable domain (rest looked up from reference TRBV7-9 and TRBJ1-1): DTGVSQNPRHKITKRGQNVTFRCDPISEHNRLYWYRQTLGQGPEFLTYFQNEAQLEKSRLLSDRFSAERPKGSFSTLEIQRTEQGDSAMYLCASSPRSSTEAFFGQGTRLTVV.

V is TRBV25-1 and J is TRBJ2-2; no firm D call. Germline CDR1 is MGHDK and CDR2 is SYGVNS. The CDR3 extends over 12 amino acids. Trimming removed 5 bases from V and 6 bases from J, with 7 bases in between. The DNA for the CDR3 is TGTGCCAGCAGTTTTGGCCCCGGGGAGCTGTTTTTT. The encoded protein is CASSFGPGELFF.

V gene TRBV6-5 combines with J gene TRBJ2-5; 11 nucleotides match TRBD2. The last part of the DNA fits TRBJ2-7 better; the J call may be wrong. Germline CDR1 is MNHEY and CDR2 is SVGAGI. This CDR3 contains 15 residues. CDR3 DNA: TGTGCCAGCAGTTCCACGACTAGCGGGGAGTACGAGCAGTACTTC. Protein sequence: CASSSTTSGEYEQYF.

This clone was detected only a few times. The CDR3 DNA reads TGTGCCAGTAGTTGGGCCGCCGGGGAGCTGTTTTTT. Its protein product is CASSWAAGELFF. The chain links TRBV19 to TRBJ2-2; no clear D. Germline V lookup: CDR1 LNHDA, CDR2 SQIVND (reference sequence). V lost 5 bases and J 6 bases, leaving 7 bases between the germline ends. The CDR3 is 12 residues long.

This clone was recorded a few times. The rearrangement joins TRBV19 to TRBJ2-5, with D tentatively TRBD2 (5 bases). Trimming took 4 bases from V and 9 from J, leaving 15 bases between them. CDR3 length: 13 residues. Germline CDR1 is LNHDA and CDR2 is SQIVND (reference sequence). CDR3 sequence reads: CASSRAPRESQYF. CDR3 nucleotides: TGTGCCAGTAGTAGGGCCCCGAGGGAGTCCCAGTACTTC.

V usage is TRBV7-9 and J usage is TRBJ2-3; TRBD1 matches 8 bases. Germline-derived CDR1 and CDR2 are SEHNR and FQNEAQ (reference sequence). Trimming cost V 0 bases and J 4 bases; bases outside gene matches: 6. The CDR3 consists of 16 residues. CDR3 DNA: TGTGCCAGCAGCTTAGCAACAGGGGGAGAGGCAGATACGCAGTATTTT. Protein sequence: CASSLATGGEADTQYF.

The chain uses TRBV7-2 and TRBJ2-4; 7 bases line up with TRBD2. V lost 4 bases, J lost 8 bases, and 5 bases stayed unmatched. Looked up from germline, CDR1 is SGHTA and CDR2 is FQGNSA. The CDR3 consists of 13 residues. This CDR3 is CASSSPGGDIQYF. The CDR3 DNA reads as TGTGCCAGCAGCTCGCCGGGAGGCGACATTCAGTACTTC.

This chain links TRBV5-5 with TRBJ2-4; D is possibly TRBD2 (5 bases). Trimming stripped 4 bases from V and 3 bases from J, with 20 bases between. Germline V gene lookup returns CDR1 SGHKS and CDR2 YYEKEE (reference sequence). The CDR3 is 17 residues long. The CDR3 protein is CASSEISAGQSKNIQYF. The CDR3 DNA is TGTGCCAGCAGCGAAATTAGCGCGGGCCAGAGCAAAAACATTCAGTACTTC.

The V call is TRBV7-8, the J call TRBJ2-5, with D possibly matching TRBD1 (5 bases). Trimming shortened V by 6 bases and J by 4 bases, and 12 bases separated the two germline ends. This CDR3 has 13 amino acids. Germline CDR1 and CDR2: SGHVS and FQNEAQ. DNA of the CDR3: TGTGCCAGCAGACCTGACAGAGGAGAGACCCAGTACTTC. This encodes CASRPDRGETQYF.

The CDR3 region is CASSAPGGGQPQHF. CDR3 DNA: TGTGCCAGCTCGGCGCCAGGGGGCGGTCAGCCCCAGCATTTT. V is TRBV18 and J is TRBJ1-5; 8 bases fit TRBD1. The CDR3 length is 14 residues. The V gene's germline CDR1 is KGHSH and CDR2 LQKENI. J lost 6 bases, V lost 6 bases, and 7 bases had no gene match.

The chain carries TRBV6-5 and TRBJ1-1; D remains unclear. V gave up 2 bases and J gave up 0 bases, with 10 bases separating them. Germline V gene lookup returns CDR1 MNHEY and CDR2 SVGAGI. This CDR3 has 15 residues. CDR3 sequence reads: CASSYTPGLNTEAFF. CDR3 DNA sequence: TGTGCCAGCAGTTACACGCCGGGTCTGAACACTGAAGCTTTCTTT.

The chain employs TRBV19 and TRBJ2-2; D is perhaps TRBD1 (8 bases). V lost 7 bases and J 2 bases, leaving 11 bases between the germline ends. The germline V gene has CDR1 LNHDA and CDR2 SQIVND (reference sequence). This CDR3 is built from 14 residues. The CDR3 sequence: CASNRGGNTGELFF. For the CDR3, the DNA is TGTGCCAGTAACAGGGGGGGAAACACCGGGGAGCTGTTTTTT.

This clone was counted once. The V and J genes are TRBV25-1 and TRBJ2-7, with D possibly being TRBD2 (6 bases). The CDR3 runs 12 residues. Trimming removed 7 bases at V and 5 bases at J, with 12 bases between. Germline CDR1 reads MGHDK; CDR2 reads SYGVNS. CDR3 protein: CASILLAHEQYF. CDR3 bases: TGTGCCAGCATCCTACTAGCCCACGAGCAGTACTTC.

This rearrangement joins TRBV7-9 to TRBJ2-7; maybe TRBD2 (6 bases). Trimming pared 4 bases from V and 0 bases from J, leaving 16 bases between. The CDR3 runs to 16 residues. Germline V gene sequence: CDR1 SEHNR, CDR2 FQNEAQ (reference sequence). CDR3 DNA sequence: TGTGCCAGCAGCTCGGTTACTAGCAAGTCCTCCTACGAGCAGTACTTC. Its translation: CASSSVTSKSSYEQYF.